The present entry profiles one T cell receptor (beta chain) with its context. Its antigen is currently unknown. This sample is drawn from a study of cytomegalovirus exposure and HLA in healthy donors. The PCR made use of 60 Vbeta and 13 Jbeta primers. Sequenced by immunoSEQ multiplex PCR; TCRdb stores in-frame clones only, minus some. In the table there are 200,000 or so clones, roughly four fifths of which are singletons. V shed 7 bases, J shed 4 bases, and the junction held 11 bases outside the gene matches. Germline CDR1 MNHEY, CDR2 SVGAGI. The CDR3 length is 15 residues. The study's findings and limits: A later analysis showed TCR association rates differing by HLA locus, peaking at DRB1 and lowest at HLA-C.

The gene calls are TRBV6-5 and TRBJ1-2, with TRBD1 matching 8 bases. The receptor was isolated from a woman aged 45-65 years in good health and CMV-seropositive. The specimen was PBMCs. The CDR3 sequence: CASTRTGSEGYGYTF. As DNA, the CDR3 is TGTGCCAGCACCCGGACAGGGAGCGAGGGCTATGGCTACACCTTC.